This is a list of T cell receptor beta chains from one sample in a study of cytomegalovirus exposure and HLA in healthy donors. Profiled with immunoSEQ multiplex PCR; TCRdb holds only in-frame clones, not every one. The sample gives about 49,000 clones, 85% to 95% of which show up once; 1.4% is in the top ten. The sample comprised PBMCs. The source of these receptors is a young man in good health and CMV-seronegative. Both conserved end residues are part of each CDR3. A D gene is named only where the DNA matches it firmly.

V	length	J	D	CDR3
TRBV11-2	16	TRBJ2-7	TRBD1	CASSSSDRGLSYEQYF
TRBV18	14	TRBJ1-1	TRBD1	CASSPAGGYTEAFF
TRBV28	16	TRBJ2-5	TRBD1	CASSHFRDRGQETQYF
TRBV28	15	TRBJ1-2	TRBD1	CASSLGDRRNYGYTF
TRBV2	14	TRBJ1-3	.	CASSEYHGGNTVYF
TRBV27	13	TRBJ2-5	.	CASSFSGTETQYF
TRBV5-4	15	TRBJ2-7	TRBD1	CASSLGGTGAYEQYF
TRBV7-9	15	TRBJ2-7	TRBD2	CASSRTWGGPYEQYF
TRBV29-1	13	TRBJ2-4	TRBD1	CSVRDSLKNIQYF
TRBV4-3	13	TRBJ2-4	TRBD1	CASSHGTENIQYF
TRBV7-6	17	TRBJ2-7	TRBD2	CASSLGTSGSKPYEQYF
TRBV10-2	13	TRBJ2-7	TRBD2	CASLGTSIHEQYF
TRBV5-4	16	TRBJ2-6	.	CASSLVGSIGANVLTF
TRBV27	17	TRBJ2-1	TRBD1	CASSLSPPRGRDNEQFF
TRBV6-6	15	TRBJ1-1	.	CASSLATVGSTEAFF
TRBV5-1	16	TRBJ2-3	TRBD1	CASSPPWQGATDTQYF
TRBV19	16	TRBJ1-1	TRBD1	CASSPWTGNLNTEAFF
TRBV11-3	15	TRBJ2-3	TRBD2	CASSLELAGAGTQYF
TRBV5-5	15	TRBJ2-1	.	CASSLAGASYNEQFF
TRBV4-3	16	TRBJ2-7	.	CASSQGVSASSYEQYF
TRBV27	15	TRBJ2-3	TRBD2	CASSTLAERTDTQYF
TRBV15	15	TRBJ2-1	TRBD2	CATSRGGGGFYSEFF
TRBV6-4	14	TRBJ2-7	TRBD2	CASSGSRECYEQYF
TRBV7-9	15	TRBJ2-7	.	CASSRVGGGPYEQYF
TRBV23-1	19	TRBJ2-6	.	CASSPYDRGQFSGANVLTF
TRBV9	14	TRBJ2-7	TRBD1	CASSVGGQGYEQYF
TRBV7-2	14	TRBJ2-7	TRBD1	CASSSRDRAYEQYF
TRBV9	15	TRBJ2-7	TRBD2	CASSERLALLYEQYF
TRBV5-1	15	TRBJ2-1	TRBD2	CASSPPSGSSNEQFF
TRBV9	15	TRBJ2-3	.	CASSPSGRGTDTQYF
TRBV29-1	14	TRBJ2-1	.	CSVGGAPVSGEQFF
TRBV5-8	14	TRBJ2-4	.	CASSLLGAKNIQYF
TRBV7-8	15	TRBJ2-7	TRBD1	CASSFQDRATYEQYF
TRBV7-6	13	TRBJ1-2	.	CASSAGTWGGYTF
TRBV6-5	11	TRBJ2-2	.	CASLQAGELFF
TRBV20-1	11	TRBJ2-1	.	CSAPFYNEQFF
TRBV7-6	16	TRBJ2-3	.	CASSPTLTGTTDTQYF
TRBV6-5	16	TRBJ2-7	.	CASSYSNYGSSYEQYF
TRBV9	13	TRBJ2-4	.	CASSVVGGGIQYF
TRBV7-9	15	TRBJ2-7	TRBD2	CASSPTAGGLNEQYF
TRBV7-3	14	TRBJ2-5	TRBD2	CASSLTRESETQYF
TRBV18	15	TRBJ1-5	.	CASSPGGLGNQPQHF
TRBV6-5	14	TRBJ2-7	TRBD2	CASSPTAGDREQYF
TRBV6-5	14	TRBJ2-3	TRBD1	CASSPDRGADTQYF
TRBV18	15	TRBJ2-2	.	CASSPPSSTLGELFF
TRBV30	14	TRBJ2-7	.	CAWSVSGGWFEQYF
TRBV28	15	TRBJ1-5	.	CASSSGTRGNQPQHF
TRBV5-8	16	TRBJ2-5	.	CASSQSARGLIETQYF
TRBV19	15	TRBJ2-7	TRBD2	CASSTVAGASREQYF
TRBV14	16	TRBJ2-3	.	CASSQVLSGGTDTQYF
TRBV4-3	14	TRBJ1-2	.	CASSQDRTRYGYTF
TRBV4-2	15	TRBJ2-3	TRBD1	CASSLGTGKTDTQYF
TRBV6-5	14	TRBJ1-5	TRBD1	CASRKDRSREPQHF
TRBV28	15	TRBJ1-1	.	CASSPSTTMNTEAFF